These T cell receptor beta chains were read from a single sample in a study of T cells in localized non-small cell lung cancer. Using immunoSEQ multiplex PCR, the repertoire was profiled, and TCRdb retains in-frame clones only, with some absent. The data contain 2,200 or so clones, around 40% of them singletons. Specimen: lung tumor tissue, collected before any cancer treatment. These receptors all come from a female donor at least 60 years old with stage I lung adenocarcinoma. CDR3s include the opening cysteine and the closing phenylalanine or tryptophan. The order of the fields is CDR3 DNA, CDR3 protein, V gene, J gene, D gene, clone size. D genes are given only for firm matches. Size values are once, few and many counts, or a class for expanded clones, and some rows have none.

CDR3nt: TGTGCCAGCAGCCAAAGCGGGAGCTCCTACAATGAGCAGTTCTTC
CDR3aa: CASSQSGSSYNEQFF
v_gene: TRBV11-3
j_gene: TRBJ2-1
d_gene: TRBD2
abundance: NA

CDR3nt: TGTGCCAGTAGAACTAACAATGAGCAGTTCTTC
CDR3aa: CASRTNNEQFF
v_gene: TRBV19
j_gene: TRBJ2-1
d_gene: NA
abundance: few

CDR3nt: TGTGCCAGCAGCATCTCAGGGGTAGGGTCTGGAAACACCATATATTTT
CDR3aa: CASSISGVGSGNTIYF
v_gene: TRBV11-3
j_gene: TRBJ1-3
d_gene: NA
abundance: medium-sized

CDR3nt: TGTGCCAGCAGCTTCACACCCCTCCGGGACAGGGGACCTAATGAGCAGTTCTTC
CDR3aa: CASSFTPLRDRGPNEQFF
v_gene: TRBV11-3
j_gene: TRBJ2-1
d_gene: TRBD1
abundance: NA

CDR3nt: TGCGCCAGCAGCTTGGCCGGACCGGGACAGCCTAGAATGAACACTGAAGCTTTCTTT
CDR3aa: CASSLAGPGQPRMNTEAFF
v_gene: TRBV5-1
j_gene: TRBJ1-1
d_gene: TRBD1
abundance: once

CDR3nt: TGTGCCAGTAGTATTGCGGGAGTAGGCAATGAGCAGTTCTTC
CDR3aa: CASSIAGVGNEQFF
v_gene: TRBV19
j_gene: TRBJ2-1
d_gene: TRBD2
abundance: NA

CDR3nt: TGTGCCAGCAGTTCAGGGTCTCCCAAAAACATTCAGTACTTC
CDR3aa: CASSSGSPKNIQYF
v_gene: TRBV25-1
j_gene: TRBJ2-4
d_gene: NA
abundance: NA

CDR3nt: TGTGCCAGCAGCTTAGGGCAAACAGGGGCTGGAGATACGCAGTATTTT
CDR3aa: CASSLGQTGAGDTQYF
v_gene: TRBV11-3
j_gene: TRBJ2-3
d_gene: TRBD1
abundance: medium-sized

CDR3nt: TGTGCCACCAGCAGTTCAGGTCTAGCGGGAGTAAATACTCTCTCCAATGAGCAGTTCTTC
CDR3aa: CATSSSGLAGVNTLSNEQFF
v_gene: TRBV15
j_gene: TRBJ2-1
d_gene: TRBD2
abundance: NA

CDR3nt: TGTGCCTGGAGTGGGACTAGCTTAGATACGCAGTATTTT
CDR3aa: CAWSGTSLDTQYF
v_gene: TRBV30
j_gene: TRBJ2-3
d_gene: TRBD2
abundance: large

CDR3nt: TGTGCCAGCAGTTACTCGGCAATTAGGGGAGAGCAGTACTTC
CDR3aa: CASSYSAIRGEQYF
v_gene: TRBV6-7
j_gene: TRBJ2-7
d_gene: NA
abundance: NA

CDR3nt: TGTGCCAGCCGTGACAGGGTTGAAGCTTTCTTT
CDR3aa: CASRDRVEAFF
v_gene: TRBV19
j_gene: TRBJ1-1
d_gene: TRBD1
abundance: few

CDR3nt: TGTGCCAGCAGGCAGTTGGGACAGGGGAGGGCAGAGACCCAGTACTTC
CDR3aa: CASRQLGQGRAETQYF
v_gene: TRBV28
j_gene: TRBJ2-5
d_gene: TRBD1
abundance: NA

CDR3nt: TGTGCCAGCAGCCCTAGGGGAGCGGGAGGGTCCTACGAGCAGTACTTC
CDR3aa: CASSPRGAGGSYEQYF
v_gene: TRBV11-3
j_gene: TRBJ2-7
d_gene: TRBD2
abundance: medium-sized

CDR3nt: TGTGCCATCAGCGCAGGGGGGACTGAAGCTTTCTTT
CDR3aa: CAISAGGTEAFF
v_gene: TRBV6-8
j_gene: TRBJ1-1
d_gene: TRBD1
abundance: few